This note documents a single T cell receptor (beta chain) sequence. Losses at the gene ends were 7 bases for V and 5 bases for J; bases not matched to a gene: 31. The CDR3 runs 22 residues. Germline V lookup: CDR1 LNHDA, CDR2 SQIVND (reference sequence). This specimen comes from a study of blood T cell repertoires in COVID-19. Study summary: The United States, Italy and Spain supplied acute and convalescent COVID-19 samples. From T cells, B-cell-depleted T cells, or PBMCs came the material, which was cDNA or gDNA.

In the original analysis: Estimation of nucleated cell counts relied on the amplification of reference gene primers. Sequenced by immunoSEQ multiplex PCR; TCRdb stores in-frame clones only, minus some. The V and J calls and the clone size are those of that table, but D and trimming were determined from the DNA. This table has under 250,000 clones, about four fifths appearing once. The origin of this receptor is a man between 35 and 55 years old with active or convalescent COVID-19. V is TRBV19 and J is TRBJ1-4, with 7 bases lining up with TRBD1. The sample was peripheral blood. CDR3 amino acids: CASNSDLATGILSIRENEKLFF. Written as DNA, the CDR3 is TGTGCCAGTAACTCTGACCTGGCGACAGGGATCTTGTCGATCCGAGAAAATGAAAAACTGTTTTTT.